Sequencing of this T cell receptor (beta chain) was carried out in a study of T cells after yellow fever vaccination. Study findings and constraints: Compared with primary, the secondary response was weaker and peaked at day 5, not 15. Abundant clonotypes from the bulk population could contaminate FACS-sorted repertoires.

For this clonotype: What it recognizes is unknown. A much larger clone is a single base away; this may be a read error.

This CDR3 region has 17 residues. Germline CDR1 and CDR2: SGHTA and FQGNSA. TCRdb reanalysed the 5' RACE reads using MiXCR and keeps one entry per CDR3 protein. The table has fewer than 500,000 distinct CDR3 sequences, around 19% seen once. The rearrangement joins TRBV7-2 to TRBJ2-3, with 7 bases fitting TRBD2. This TCR was recovered from a man younger than 35 who received the YFV17D yellow fever vaccine. The material was PBMCs, obtained before the yellow fever booster vaccination. This chain's CDR3 is CASSFSAGIERRDTKYF. CDR3 DNA sequence: TGTGCCAGCAGCTTTTCAGCGGGAATTGAGCGTCGGGATACGAAGTATTTT.